Listed here are 16 T cell receptor beta chains from one sample, sequenced in a study of shared clonotypes between healthy human individuals. Produced via immunoSEQ multiplex PCR; TCRdb's table is partial and in-frame only. The table has some 980,000 clones, 76% seen once. The sample comprised memory CD4+ T cells sorted from blood. Subset denoted: CD45RA-negative fraction. The receptors here all came from a man between 18 and 35 years old in good health.

The V and J genes are TRBV30 and TRBJ1-1; no definite D call. The V gene lost 7 bases and the J gene lost 1 base, with 13 bases spanning the gap. The CDR3 contains 13 residues. Germline lookup yields CDR1 GTSNPN and CDR2 SVGIG (reference sequence). The CDR3 region is CASNRPPNTEAFF. CDR3 sequence (DNA): TGTGCCTCTAACCGACCCCCGAACACTGAAGCTTTCTTT.

The V and J genes are TRBV15 and TRBJ2-5; 16 nucleotides line up with TRBD2. The CDR3 runs 18 residues. Germline CDR1 reads LNHNV; CDR2 reads YYDKDF (reference sequence). V shed 3 bases and J 4 bases; nucleotides not matched to a gene: 8. CDR3 bases: TGTGCCACCAGCAGGACGCCGGGACTAGCGGGGGGGCGAGAGACCCAGTACTTC. Its protein product is CATSRTPGLAGGRETQYF.

The chain couples TRBV4-1 to TRBJ1-4, with D possibly being TRBD1 (5 bases). From germline, CDR1 is MGHRA and CDR2 YSYEKL. The V gene lost 1 base and the J gene lost 4 bases, with 16 bases spanning the gap. This CDR3 contains 17 residues. The CDR3 bases are TGCGCCAGCAGCCAAGCCCGACCGGGACTGTTTAATGAAAAACTGTTTTTT. This codes for CASSQARPGLFNEKLFF.

The genes are TRBV10-3 and TRBJ2-6; 7 nucleotides agree with TRBD2. V shed 6 bases and J 7 bases; nucleotides not matched to a gene: 6. CDR1 and CDR2 (germline): ENHRY, SYGVKD. This CDR3 is 14 amino acids long. The CDR3 here is CAIRSTGGANVLTF. In DNA, the CDR3 is TGTGCCATCAGGAGTACGGGAGGTGCCAACGTCCTGACTTTC.

Only one count was recorded for this clone. The chain has TRBV27 and TRBJ1-6; D is perhaps TRBD1 (6 bases). Germline CDR1 is MNHEY and CDR2 is SMNVEV (reference sequence). The length of the CDR3 is 15 residues. V dropped 2 bases and J dropped 13 bases, with 18 bases sitting between them. This CDR3 is CASSLTQAGDFPLHF. The CDR3 bases are TGTGCCAGCAGTTTAACCCAGGCAGGGGACTTCCCCCTCCACTTT.

The J gene is TRBJ2-3, the V gene TRBV6-5, with TRBD2 identical over 7 bases. CDR1 is MNHEY and CDR2 is SVGAGI in the germline V gene. The CDR3 totals 15 residues. Losses at the gene ends were 0 bases for V and 6 bases for J; bases not matched to a gene: 6. CDR3 amino acids: CASSYSLREGDTQYF. CDR3 coding DNA: TGTGCCAGCAGTTACTCGCTTAGGGAGGGCGATACGCAGTATTTT.

V and J are TRBV5-6 and TRBJ1-2, with 10 nucleotides matching TRBD1. The CDR3 covers 13 residues. J was trimmed by 6 bases and V by 5 bases; bases with no gene match: 4. From germline, CDR1 is SGHDT and CDR2 YYEEEE. CDR3 sequence (DNA): TGTGCCAGCAGGCAGACAGGGGGCAATGGCTACACCTTC. Protein sequence: CASRQTGGNGYTF.

The chain carries TRBV4-3 and TRBJ2-1; tentatively, D is TRBD1 or TRBD2 (5 bases each). The ends were cut back, 0 bases at V and 3 bases at J, with 12 bases in the middle. This CDR3 region has 16 residues. The germline V gene has CDR1 LGHNA and CDR2 YSLEER. The CDR3: CASSQELGAHYNEQFF. The CDR3 nucleotides are TGCGCCAGCAGCCAAGAACTAGGGGCCCACTACAATGAGCAGTTCTTC.

The chain combines TRBV28 with TRBJ2-7; D remains ambiguous. The CDR3 totals 14 residues. CDR1 is MDHEN and CDR2 is SYDVKM in the germline V gene. V was cut by 5 bases and J by 4 bases, with 15 bases left in between. CDR3 amino acids: CASSDPTPKYEQYF. The CDR3 nucleotides are TGTGCCAGCAGTGACCCCACTCCCAAGTACGAGCAGTACTTC. The full variable domain, in which reference TRBV28 and TRBJ2-7 provide the parts outside the CDR3, is DVKVTQSSRYLVKRTGEKVFLECVQDMDHENMFWYRQDPGLGLRLIYFSYDVKMKEKGDIPEGYSVSREKKERFSLILESASTNQTSMYLCASSDPTPKYEQYFGPGTRLTVT.

CDR3 in DNA: TGCGCCAGCAGCCTTAACCCACTAGCGCTAAGCACAGATACGCAGTATTTT. This translates into CASSLNPLALSTDTQYF. The gene calls are TRBV4-3 and TRBJ2-3, with 7 nucleotides matching TRBD2. This CDR3 contains 17 residues. The germline V gene has CDR1 LGHNA and CDR2 YSLEER. V lost 4 bases to trimming and J lost 0 bases; unmatched junction nucleotides: 10.

The genes are TRBV7-2 and TRBJ1-3; 7 bases are shared with TRBD1. Per germline, CDR1 SGHTA and CDR2 FQGNSA. V lost 6 bases, J lost 3 bases, and 8 bases stayed unmatched. The CDR3 is 15 residues long. The CDR3 loop reads CASRYQAGGGNTIYF. The CDR3 DNA reads TGTGCCAGCAGATATCAGGCAGGGGGTGGAAACACCATATATTTT.

The V gene is TRBV5-4, the J gene TRBJ2-2, with 9 bases that match TRBD1. Per germline, CDR1 SGHNT and CDR2 YYREEE (reference sequence). CDR3 size: 16 residues. With 4 bases clipped from V and 1 base from J, the junction kept 5 bases outside the gene matches. The CDR3 DNA reads TGTGCCAGCAGCCCGGGGACAGGGAAGAACACCGGGGAGCTGTTTTTT. Translated: CASSPGTGKNTGELFF.

V usage is TRBV28 and J usage is TRBJ2-7; D is undetermined. The CDR3 sequence is 17 residues long. Germline assignment: CDR1 MDHEN and CDR2 SYDVKM. V lost 5 bases to trimming and J lost 5 bases, with 25 bases between them. As DNA, the CDR3 is TGTGCCAGCAGTCTACCGTACGACTTAGGCCTACCTAACGAGCAGTACTTC. Translating gives CASSLPYDLGLPNEQYF.

This clone turned up a few times. This sequence joins TRBV28 and TRBJ1-4; 7 nucleotides match TRBD1. The CDR3 totals 17 residues. Germline V gene sequence: CDR1 MDHEN, CDR2 SYDVKM. Losses at the gene ends were 5 bases for V and 7 bases for J; bases not matched to a gene: 16. CDR3 protein: CASSGVIKNRGGEKLFF. DNA for the CDR3: TGTGCCAGCAGTGGGGTAATTAAAAACAGGGGAGGTGAAAAACTGTTTTTT.

This chain uses TRBV5-1 with TRBJ1-6; possible D gene TRBD1, 5 bases. This CDR3 is built from 14 residues. Germline CDR1 and CDR2: SGHRS and YFSETQ. V was cut by 0 bases and J by 13 bases, with 14 bases left in between. The CDR3 sequence is CASSLDPGAPPLHF. DNA of the CDR3: TGCGCCAGCAGCTTGGATCCCGGGGCCCCCCCCCTCCACTTT.

This clone was seen only a few times. The chain employs TRBV12-5 and TRBJ1-1; D is uncertain. The CDR3 totals 15 residues. Germline CDR1 LGHNT, CDR2 FRNRAP. The V end was cut by 3 bases, the J end by 1 base, with 12 bases between. The CDR3: CASGLRRIGNTEAFF. CDR3 coding DNA: TGTGCTAGTGGTTTAAGGCGTATCGGGAACACTGAAGCTTTCTTT.